This TCR beta chain stems from a study of Ad26.COV2.S vaccination and SARS-CoV-2 variants. Only in-frame clones appear in the TCRdb table, and some are missing; sequencing was by immunoSEQ multiplex PCR. The sample has about 680,000 clones, more than 70% seen once. Specified treatment: around 19 received Ad26.COV2.S at low or high dose, single or two shots; a few received placebo; per-sample allocation not given. The study sampled participants on day 63 after the first vaccine or placebo injection. Germline V gives CDR1 SQVTM, CDR2 ANQGSEA. J was trimmed by 3 bases and V by 6 bases; bases with no gene match: 12. This CDR3 comprises 16 residues.

V is TRBV29-1 and J is TRBJ2-1; 9 positions match TRBD2. The sequence was obtained from a person between 18 and 65 years old who received the Ad26.COV2.S COVID-19 vaccine or a placebo. Source: peripheral blood, taken in a trial of Ad26.COV2.S vaccine versus placebo. Here the CDR3 reads CSVPRAASGIYNEQFF. CDR3 DNA sequence: TGCAGCGTACCTCGGGCGGCTAGCGGGATCTACAATGAGCAGTTCTTC.